The present TCR beta chain was sequenced within a study of early T cells in non-severe SARS-CoV-2 infection. Study-wide points: Anti-spike CD8 specificities were favored by VDJdb matching, whose results missed private and CD4 specificities.

This clonotype was recorded many times. Its specificity is unknown. Individual cDNA molecules each received unique molecular identifiers attached to them. TCRdb re-called the 5' RACE reads with MiXCR, one entry per CDR3 protein. Among roughly 99,000 distinct CDR3 sequences listed, around 10% were seen once. Source material: whole blood. This clonotype was obtained from an adult who was a healthcare worker with PCR-confirmed SARS-CoV-2 infection or an uninfected control (not recorded which).

Here the CDR3 reads CASSESSGGPGELFF. The CDR3 DNA reads TGCGCCAGCAGTGAGTCATCCGGGGGCCCCGGGGAGCTGTTTTTT. This rearrangement joins TRBV10-2 to TRBJ2-2, with D perhaps matching TRBD1 or TRBD2 (6 bases each). From germline, CDR1 is WSHSY and CDR2 SAAADI. The V end was cut by 0 bases, the J end by 6 bases, with 11 bases between. The CDR3 runs 15 residues.